This is a list of T cell receptor beta chains from one sample in a study of Graves' ophthalmopathy and Graves' hyperthyroidism. TCRdb redid the calling of the multiplex PCR reads with MiXCR, one entry per CDR3 protein. The table records almost 400,000 distinct CDR3 sequences, 18% of them present only once. Sequencing was performed on peripheral blood. These receptor sequences come from a young woman with Graves' ophthalmopathy. CDR3s include the opening cysteine and the closing phenylalanine or tryptophan. D genes are given only for firm matches. Not all rows give a size; the values are once, few, many and, for expanded clones, a class.

j_call clone_size d_call v_call cdr3_nt cdr3_aa
TRBJ1-1 many NA TRBV28 TGTGCCAGCCGATACAGGACCCCCGTCCCTGAAGCTTTCTTT CASRYRTPVPEAFF
TRBJ2-7 many NA TRBV6-1 TGTGCCAGCAGTACCCCGCCTTCCTACGAGCAGTACTTC CASSTPPSYEQYF
TRBJ2-2 NA TRBD2 TRBV2 TGTGCCAGCAGTAACGTTCTAGCGGGAGGGCCAACGGGGGAGCTGTTTTTT CASSNVLAGGPTGELFF
TRBJ1-3 many NA TRBV6-5 TGTGCCAGCAGTTACGTAGGACTGAGTGGAAACACCATATATTTT CASSYVGLSGNTIYF
TRBJ2-2 many NA TRBV11-3 TGTGCCAGCAGCTTGACTTCGGGGACTGCCACCGGGGAGCTGTTTTTT CASSLTSGTATGELFF
TRBJ1-6 many NA TRBV19 TGTGCCAGTAGTATTTTACAGGGAGGAGATTCACCCCTCCACTTT CASSILQGGDSPLHF
TRBJ1-1 many TRBD1 TRBV27 TGTGCCAGCGCCCCAGGGACAGGAGTTTTACGGAGCACTGAAGCTTTCTTT CASAPGTGVLRSTEAFF
TRBJ1-2 few TRBD1 TRBV3-1 TGTGCCAGCAGCCTTCGACAGGGGGGGGGTGGCTACACCTTC CASSLRQGGGGYTF
TRBJ2-7 many NA TRBV19 TGTGCCAGTAGTATAGGTCGCAGGGCAAGGTTGGAGCAGTACTTC CASSIGRRARLEQYF
TRBJ1-1 many NA TRBV6-2/TRBV6-3 TGTGCCAGCAGGACCGACAGGCTGAACACTGAAGCTTTCTTT CASRTDRLNTEAFF
TRBJ1-2 many NA TRBV20-1 TGCAGTGCTAGTGAACCCCTCGGCTACACCTTC CSASEPLGYTF
TRBJ2-7 many TRBD1 TRBV28 TGTGCCAGCAGTTTCTTCCTCCGGGCAGGGGGCACCTACGAGCAGTACTTC CASSFFLRAGGTYEQYF
TRBJ1-5 many TRBD1 TRBV20-1 TGCAGTGCTTCCCCCCGACAGGGGGCTGGCAATCAGCCCCAGCATTTT CSASPRQGAGNQPQHF
TRBJ1-5 NA NA TRBV6-1 TGTGCCAGCAGTGAGAGGGCAGATAATCAGCCCCAGCATTTT CASSERADNQPQHF
TRBJ2-6 many NA TRBV6-2/TRBV6-3 TGTGCCAGCAGACTCGGCTTTGGGGCCAACGTCCTGACTTTC CASRLGFGANVLTF
TRBJ1-6 many NA TRBV19 TGTGCCAGTAGTTTCTCACAGCTTTCACCCCTCCACTTT CASSFSQLSPLHF
TRBJ1-2 NA NA TRBV5-8 TGTGCCAGCAGCTTGAATGACAGGAACTATGGCTACACCTTC CASSLNDRNYGYTF
TRBJ2-7 many NA TRBV6-6 TGTGCCAGCACTCAACGGGGGACAGTCTTCTCCTACGAGCAGTACTTC CASTQRGTVFSYEQYF
TRBJ2-7 few TRBD1 TRBV4-2 TGTGCCAGCAGCCAAGAAGGGCCCGGGACAGGGGGCGACGAGCAGTACTTC CASSQEGPGTGGDEQYF
TRBJ1-1 many NA TRBV6-5 TGTGCCAGCAGAACGACAGGAGAAGCTTTCTTT CASRTTGEAFF
TRBJ2-5 many TRBD1 TRBV28 TGTGCCTTCAAACCGCCGGGACAGGGTCAGACCCAGTACTTC CAFKPPGQGQTQYF
TRBJ2-7 many TRBD2 TRBV7-2 TGTGCCAGCAGCCTTACTAGCGGGAGTGGATACGAGCAGTACTTC CASSLTSGSGYEQYF
TRBJ1-1 many NA TRBV19 TGTGCCAGTAGGGATGACAGGATGAACACTGAAGCTTTCTTT CASRDDRMNTEAFF
TRBJ1-5 many TRBD1 TRBV5-1 TGTGCCAGCAGTTTGGGGACAGGGAGCAATCAGCCCCAGCATTTT CASSLGTGSNQPQHF
TRBJ1-2 many NA TRBV28 TGTGCCAGCAACTCCGGGACCTATGGCTACACCTTC CASNSGTYGYTF
TRBJ1-5 many NA TRBV6-2/TRBV6-3 TGTGCCAGCAGTGGCATCCGGATCTTTGTCAATCAGCCCCAGCATTTT CASSGIRIFVNQPQHF
TRBJ2-7 many NA TRBV20-1 TGCAGTGCTAGAGAGGGGGCGGTCTACGAGCAGTACTTC CSAREGAVYEQYF
TRBJ2-7 NA TRBD2 TRBV6-5 TGTGCCAGCAGTTACGGGACTAGCAGGGTCGAGCAGTACTTC CASSYGTSRVEQYF
TRBJ2-7 many NA TRBV20-1 TGCAGTGCCCAAGGTTGGGGGATCTCCTACGAGCAGTACTTC CSAQGWGISYEQYF
TRBJ2-5 many TRBD2 TRBV2 TGTGCCAGCAGTGACGGAGCGGGGCAAGAGACCCAGTACTTC CASSDGAGQETQYF
TRBJ1-1 NA TRBD1 TRBV6-2/TRBV6-3 TGTGCCAGCAGTGCGACAGGGGCGTCGTCAACGGCTTTCTTT CASSATGASSTAFF
TRBJ1-5 many NA TRBV25-1 TGTGCCAGCAGTGAAGGAAAGTCGGGAGGAGGGGAGCCCCAGCATTTT CASSEGKSGGGEPQHF
TRBJ1-1 many NA TRBV6-5 TGTGCCAGCAGTTACCCAGGGGTAGGCACTGAAGCTTTCTTT CASSYPGVGTEAFF
TRBJ2-7 NA NA TRBV6-1 TGTGCCAGCAGCGGAAGCGGGCGAGCCTACGAGCAGTACTTC CASSGSGRAYEQYF
TRBJ2-7 many NA TRBV6-5 TGTGCCAGCAGTTACGGCAGGACCTCCTACGAGCAGTACTTC CASSYGRTSYEQYF
TRBJ2-5 many NA TRBV12-3/TRBV12-4 TGTGCCAGCAGTCACCAAGACACGGCGGGTCAGACCCAGTACTTC CASSHQDTAGQTQYF
TRBJ1-1 many NA TRBV29-1 TGCAGCGTTGACCCCCAGGGCCTGAACACTGAAGCTTTCTTT CSVDPQGLNTEAFF
TRBJ1-2 many NA TRBV12-3/TRBV12-4 TGTGCCAGCAGTTTGGACCTATCGGGCTACACCTTC CASSLDLSGYTF
TRBJ2-2 many TRBD2 TRBV7-8 TGTGCCAGCAAGATACTAGCGGCGAACACCGGGGAGCTGTTTTTT CASKILAANTGELFF
TRBJ1-1 many TRBD1 TRBV28 TGTGCCAGCAGTTTCTCCCGTAAAAGGACAGGGAACACTGAAGCTTTCTTT CASSFSRKRTGNTEAFF
TRBJ2-7 many NA TRBV5-1 TGCGCCAGCAGCTTGGCTGGGCGGTTCAGCGAGCAGTACTTC CASSLAGRFSEQYF
TRBJ2-7 many NA TRBV6-5 TGTGCCAGCAGTTACGGCGAAACCTACGAGCAGTACTTC CASSYGETYEQYF
TRBJ1-2 once NA TRBV20-1 TGCAGTGCTAGAGACCCTTTCGCCAACTATGGCTACACCTTC CSARDPFANYGYTF
TRBJ2-7 few NA TRBV6-5 TGTGCCAGCAGCTACAGGGTAAAACCCTACGAGCAGTACTTC CASSYRVKPYEQYF
TRBJ1-1 many NA TRBV7-2 TGTGCCAGCAGCTACGTGAACACTGAAGCTTTCTTT CASSYVNTEAFF
TRBJ1-5 many TRBD1 TRBV20-1 TGCAGTGCTAGTGGAGACAGGGTTTATAGCAATCAGCCCCAGCATTTT CSASGDRVYSNQPQHF
TRBJ2-5 many NA TRBV12-3/TRBV12-4 TGTGCCAGCAGTTGGGGGTCCAAAGGAGAGACCCAGTACTTC CASSWGSKGETQYF
TRBJ1-2 many TRBD1 TRBV30 TGTGCCTGGGGCCCTGAATGGACAGGGGGCGACTATGGCTACACCTTC CAWGPEWTGGDYGYTF
TRBJ2-4 many NA TRBV12-3/TRBV12-4 TGTGCCAGCAGTTACTTGGGGGAGAACATTCAGTACTTC CASSYLGENIQYF
TRBJ2-7 many NA TRBV5-4 TGTGCCAGCAGCTTGGGGGGGATCCACTACGAGCAGTACTTC CASSLGGIHYEQYF
TRBJ1-1 NA NA TRBV6-2/TRBV6-3 TGTGCCAGCAGTTACTCCATCCTGGGCACTGAAGCTTTCTTT CASSYSILGTEAFF
TRBJ1-1 many NA TRBV6-1 TGTGCCAGCAGTGAAACCAGGGCTAGCACTGAAGCTTTCTTT CASSETRASTEAFF
TRBJ1-1 many NA TRBV2 TGTGCCAGCAGTGAAGCTCGAGTTGAAGCTTTCTTT CASSEARVEAFF
TRBJ1-1 many TRBD1 TRBV2 TGTGCCAGCAACAGGGGGCCCACTGAAGCTTTCTTT CASNRGPTEAFF